The 6 T cell receptor beta chains below all came from one sample that was sequenced in a study of cytomegalovirus exposure and HLA in healthy donors. Researchers ran the PCR with 60 Vbeta and 13 Jbeta primers. Generated by immunoSEQ multiplex PCR, the TCRdb table keeps only in-frame clones and is missing some. There are 200,000 to 250,000 clones in the sample; approximately 79% occur only once, and less than 2% lies in the top ten. The sequenced material came from PBMCs. The receptors stem from a man in his forties or fifties in good health and CMV-seronegative.

This rearrangement joins TRBV18 to TRBJ1-3, with 9 bases lining up with TRBD1. Germline V lookup: CDR1 KGHSH, CDR2 LQKENI. This CDR3 spans 19 amino acids. V trimming: 3 bases; J trimming: 0 bases; junction bases outside the gene matches: 12. DNA of the CDR3: TGTGCCAGCTCACCCCTAAGGGGACAGGGCTCTAGCTCTGGAAACACCATATATTTT. It is translated as CASSPLRGQGSSSGNTIYF.

V is TRBV7-3 and J is TRBJ2-7, with 8 bases identical to TRBD1. V dropped 2 bases and J dropped 0; count of bases not matched to a gene: 0. This CDR3 comprises 14 residues. CDR1 and CDR2 (germline): SGHTA, FQGTGA. CDR3 sequence reads: CASSLDRGSYEQYF. The CDR3 DNA is TGTGCCAGCAGCTTAGACAGGGGCTCCTACGAGCAGTACTTC.

This clone has only a few counts. The V call is TRBV9, the J call TRBJ2-3, with unresolved D. Germline loops: CDR1 SGDLS, CDR2 YYNGEE. The CDR3 is 13 amino acids. V was cut by 3 bases and J by 1 base, with 6 bases left in between. The CDR3 spells CASSELGTDTQYF. The DNA of the CDR3 is TGTGCCAGCAGCGAACTTGGCACAGATACGCAGTATTTT.

The genes are TRBV5-1 and TRBJ1-1; TRBD1 matches at 7 bases. Germline assignment: CDR1 SGHRS and CDR2 YFSETQ. V trimming: 4 bases; J trimming: 0 bases; junction bases outside the gene matches: 9. The CDR3 sequence is 16 residues long. The CDR3 DNA reads as TGCGCCAGCAGCCCGAATCCCAGGGGGATGAACACTGAAGCTTTCTTT. Encoded protein: CASSPNPRGMNTEAFF.

This clone has only a few counts. The chain employs TRBV18 and TRBJ2-1, with D possibly TRBD2 on 7 matching bases. Between the trimmed V and J ends, which lost 6 bases and 1 base, there was a span of 10 bases. Germline CDR1 and CDR2: KGHSH and LQKENI. The CDR3 totals 14 residues. CDR3 nucleotides: TGTGCCAGCTCTAGGGGGGGTTCCTACAATGAGCAGTTCTTC. Translating gives CASSRGGSYNEQFF.

This clone was seen a few times. In nucleotides, the CDR3 is TGTGCCAGCAGGGAACCAGGGTCTTTAGTTCTTGGGGCCAACGTCCTGACTTTC. It is translated as CASREPGSLVLGANVLTF. The V call is TRBV2, the J call TRBJ2-6, with D possibly matching TRBD1 (5 bases). This CDR3 spans 18 amino acids. From germline, CDR1 is SNHLY and CDR2 FYNNEI. The V gene lost 6 bases and the J gene lost 3 bases, with 21 bases spanning the gap.